Presented here are 30 T cell receptor beta chains from one specimen sequenced in a study of blood T cell repertoires in COVID-19. Measured with immunoSEQ multiplex PCR; TCRdb has only the in-frame clones, and not every one. Of about 100,000 clones listed, more than 85% are singletons. Input material: peripheral blood. Receptors originate from a man aged 18 to 30 with acute or convalescent COVID-19.

This chain joins TRBV19 and TRBJ1-1, with 8 bases aligning to TRBD1. The CDR3 runs to 14 residues. The junction had 3 bases not matched to a gene; V was cut back by 6 bases and J by 0 bases. Germline V lookup: CDR1 LNHDA, CDR2 SQIVND (reference sequence). CDR3 sequence (DNA): TGTGCCAGTAGCCGACAGGGGTTGAACACTGAAGCTTTCTTT. This gives the protein CASSRQGLNTEAFF.

This sequence joins TRBV14 and TRBJ2-7; 7 bases are shared with TRBD1. Germline CDR1 is SGHDN and CDR2 is FVKESK. The length of the CDR3 is 14 residues. After removal of 4 bases from V and 2 bases from J, the junction contained 5 bases not matched to a gene. CDR3 coding DNA: TGTGCCAGCAGCCTTTCCGGGACAGCCTACGAGCAGTACTTC. This sequence encodes CASSLSGTAYEQYF.

The rearrangement links TRBV13 to TRBJ2-7; 7 bases are shared with TRBD1. The germline V gene encodes CDR1 PRHDT and CDR2 FYEKMQ (reference sequence). The CDR3 spans 15 residues. V lost 4 bases to trimming and J lost 3 bases; unmatched junction nucleotides: 9. The CDR3 reads CASSSKTGKDYEQYF. The CDR3, as DNA: TGTGCCAGCAGCTCGAAGACAGGGAAAGACTACGAGCAGTACTTC.

V usage is TRBV19 and J usage is TRBJ1-5, with D possibly being TRBD1 (6 bases). The V gene's germline CDR1 is LNHDA and CDR2 SQIVND (reference sequence). The CDR3 runs to 14 residues. V lost 3 bases, J lost 6 bases, and 12 bases lay in between. CDR3 bases: TGTGCCAGTAGTATGTCAGGGGAAAGTCAGCCCCAGCATTTT. Its protein product is CASSMSGESQPQHF.

The chain joins TRBV5-1 to TRBJ2-5, with TRBD1 matching over 8 bases. The CDR3 covers 14 residues. Germline loops: CDR1 SGHRS, CDR2 YFSETQ. Trimming removed 0 bases from V and 4 bases from J; junction bases left unmatched: 2. Here the CDR3 reads CASSLGTGRETQYF. The DNA for the CDR3 is TGCGCCAGCAGCTTGGGGACAGGGCGAGAGACCCAGTACTTC.

The V and J genes are TRBV5-1 and TRBJ1-6; 7 bases are a match to TRBD1. Germline V gene lookup returns CDR1 SGHRS and CDR2 YFSETQ. The CDR3 spans 14 residues. V shed 4 bases, J shed 8 bases, and the junction held 6 bases outside the gene matches. The CDR3 loop is CASSVDRTDSPLHF. CDR3 nucleotides: TGCGCCAGCAGCGTGGACAGGACGGATTCACCCCTCCACTTT.

The rearrangement joins TRBV18 to TRBJ1-6; perhaps TRBD1 as D (6 bases). The CDR3 sequence is 15 residues long. CDR1 is KGHSH, CDR2 LQKENI, per germline. Trimming removed 1 base from V and 5 bases from J, with 9 bases in between. CDR3 sequence reads: CASSPRGRDNSPLHF. The CDR3 DNA follows: TGTGCCAGCTCACCACGGGGGCGCGATAATTCACCCCTCCACTTT.

The count of this clone is one. This chain joins TRBV11-2 and TRBJ1-3, with 9 bases fitting TRBD1. CDR3 length equals 18 residues. Per germline, CDR1 SGHAT and CDR2 FQNNGV. After removal of 5 bases from V and 2 bases from J, the junction contained 13 bases not matched to a gene. The CDR3 coding sequence is TGTGCCAGCAGCCGCGAAATCTCTGGGACAGGGACTGGAAACACCATATATTTT. Its protein product is CASSREISGTGTGNTIYF.

This chain links TRBV18 with TRBJ1-6; D gene unclear. Germline values: CDR1 KGHSH, CDR2 LQKENI. Trimming removed 0 bases at V and 12 bases at J, with 6 bases between. This CDR3 spans 12 amino acids. In DNA, the CDR3 is TGTGCCAGCTCACCACCGCAGGAACCCCTCCACTTT. Translation gives CASSPPQEPLHF.

This rearrangement joins TRBV5-1 to TRBJ2-7; no firm D call. Germline-derived CDR1 and CDR2 are SGHRS and YFSETQ. Trimming shortened V by 1 base and J by 6 bases, and 11 bases separated the two germline ends. CDR3 length equals 13 residues. As DNA, the CDR3 is TGCGCCAGCAGCTTGAGTGAGATAGCCGAGCAGTACTTC. Translated, it gives CASSLSEIAEQYF.

The V gene is TRBV4-1, the J gene TRBJ2-3, with 9 bases matching TRBD2. This CDR3 has 17 amino acids. The germline V gene has CDR1 MGHRA and CDR2 YSYEKL. J gave up 0 bases and V 0 bases, and 4 bases lay outside the gene matches. DNA for the CDR3: TGCGCCAGCAGCCAAGATGGGGGACTAGCCAGCACAGATACGCAGTATTTT. It yields the protein CASSQDGGLASTDTQYF.

The chain couples TRBV4-1 to TRBJ2-5; 7 positions agree with TRBD1. CDR1 is MGHRA, CDR2 YSYEKL, per germline. The CDR3 covers 16 residues. Losses at the gene ends were 2 bases for V and 7 bases for J; bases not matched to a gene: 13. CDR3 DNA sequence: TGCGCCAGCAGCCAATTTCTGGAAACAGGGGAAGCGACCCAGTACTTC. Amino acid sequence: CASSQFLETGEATQYF.

The chain joins TRBV6-5 to TRBJ1-2; a possible D gene is TRBD1 (6 bases). Per germline, CDR1 MNHEY and CDR2 SVGAGI. This CDR3 has 14 residues. Deletions cut 6 bases from V and 5 bases from J, with 16 bases between. The CDR3 loop reads CASRGSGEGYGYTF. CDR3 DNA sequence: TGTGCCAGCAGGGGATCAGGGGAGGGGTATGGCTACACCTTC.

The chain recombines TRBV7-9 with TRBJ2-3; tentatively, D is TRBD2 (6 bases). Germline V CDR1 and CDR2: SEHNR, FQNEAQ (reference sequence). V was cut by 6 bases and J by 0 bases, with 10 bases left in between. The CDR3 consists of 14 residues. In DNA, the CDR3 is TGTGCCAGCAGTTGGGACTCGAGCACAGATACGCAGTATTTT. This sequence encodes CASSWDSSTDTQYF.

V usage is TRBV11-2 and J usage is TRBJ1-1; TRBD1 is a possible D gene (6 bases). The germline gives CDR1 SGHAT, CDR2 FQNNGV. The CDR3 totals 14 residues. Trimming cost V 6 bases and J 4 bases, with 15 bases left between them. The CDR3 nucleotides read TGTGCCAGCAGTTTTCAGGGAGGGGGCACTGAAGCTTTCTTT. It encodes CASSFQGGGTEAFF.

The chain's CDR3 is CASSTAQRDRDGYTF. DNA for the CDR3: TGTGCCAGTAGTACCGCCCAGAGGGACAGAGATGGCTACACCTTC. The chain links TRBV19 to TRBJ1-2; 7 bases map to TRBD1. The CDR3 has 15 amino acids. Germline CDR1 is LNHDA and CDR2 is SQIVND (reference sequence). V lost 4 bases and J lost 6; bases outside the gene matches: 11. The full variable domain, its missing parts supplied by reference TRBV19 and TRBJ1-2, is DGGITQSPKYLFRKEGQNVTLSCEQNLNHDAMYWYRQDPGQGLRLIYYSQIVNDFQKGDIAEGYSVSREKKESFPLTVTSAQKNPTAFYLCASSTAQRDRDGYTFGSGTRLTVV.

The V gene is TRBV18, the J gene TRBJ1-1; D unclear. Germline lookup yields CDR1 KGHSH and CDR2 LQKENI. Deletions cut 1 base from V and 2 bases from J, with 11 bases between. The CDR3 extends over 15 amino acids. CDR3 region: CASSPREGGNTEAFF. The CDR3 DNA is TGTGCCAGCTCACCACGGGAGGGAGGCAACACTGAAGCTTTCTTT.

This rearrangement joins TRBV19 to TRBJ2-2, with 9 bases matching TRBD1. CDR1 is LNHDA, CDR2 SQIVND, per germline (reference sequence). This CDR3 has 14 amino acids. With 5 bases clipped from V and 6 bases from J, the junction kept 4 bases outside the gene matches. CDR3 protein: CASSVDRGAGELFF. CDR3 coding DNA: TGTGCCAGTAGTGTCGACAGGGGGGCCGGGGAGCTGTTTTTT.

The chain is built from TRBV9 and TRBJ2-1; the D is unclear. Germline V gene data show CDR1 as SGDLS and CDR2 as YYNGEE. Between the trimmed V and J ends, which lost 0 bases and 4 bases, there was a span of 11 bases. The CDR3 totals 15 residues. The CDR3 loop reads CASSVGPAAYNEQFF. The CDR3 DNA reads TGTGCCAGCAGCGTAGGGCCCGCGGCTTACAATGAGCAGTTCTTC.

This chain uses TRBV25-1 with TRBJ2-6, with D perhaps TRBD2 (5 bases). CDR1 is MGHDK and CDR2 is SYGVNS in the germline V gene. Trimming left V 1 base short and J 0 bases short, with 7 bases between. The CDR3 has 16 residues. The CDR3 loop is CASSESGFSGANVLTF. CDR3 nucleotide sequence: TGTGCCAGCAGTGAATCGGGGTTCTCTGGGGCCAACGTCCTGACTTTC. The variable domain in full, completed from reference TRBV25-1 and TRBJ2-6, reads EADIYQTPRYLVIGTGKKITLECSQTMGHDKMYWYQQDPGMELHLIHYSYGVNSTEKGDLSSESTVSRIRTEHFPLTLESARPSHTSQYLCASSESGFSGANVLTFGAGSRLTVL.

The chain links TRBV6-5 to TRBJ2-7; the D is unclear. Germline loops: CDR1 MNHEY, CDR2 SVGAGI. The V end lost 7 bases, the J end lost 0 bases, and 13 bases lay between the germline ends. The CDR3 has 14 residues. This CDR3 reads CASTSSPPSYEQYF. The CDR3 nucleotides are TGTGCCAGCACTTCAAGCCCTCCCTCCTACGAGCAGTACTTC.

V gene TRBV29-1 combines with J gene TRBJ2-7; D is perhaps TRBD2 (5 bases). This CDR3 is 14 amino acids long. V gave up 4 bases and J gave up 0 bases, with 13 bases separating them. CDR1 is SQVTM, CDR2 ANQGSEA, per germline. This CDR3 reads CSVADSRSSYEQYF. The CDR3 nucleotides read TGCAGCGTTGCGGACTCACGCAGCTCCTACGAGCAGTACTTC.

V usage is TRBV4-2 and J usage is TRBJ1-3; tentatively, D is TRBD1 (6 bases). The CDR3 is 17 amino acids. The germline CDR1 and CDR2 sequences are LGHNA and YNFKEQ. V gave up 0 bases and J gave up 4 bases, with 16 bases separating them. CDR3 sequence (DNA): TGTGCCAGCAGCCAAGATCGGTCTGGGGGCTACGGAAACACCATATATTTT. This gives the protein CASSQDRSGGYGNTIYF.

The chain recombines TRBV30 with TRBJ1-2; a possible D gene is TRBD1 (6 bases). Trimming removed 5 bases at V and 1 base at J, with 20 bases between. From germline, CDR1 is GTSNPN and CDR2 SVGIG (reference sequence). This CDR3 contains 16 residues. The CDR3 DNA is TGTGCCTGGTGGGAGAGTTACAGGGAATATAACTATGGCTACACCTTC. It codes for CAWWESYREYNYGYTF.

The V and J genes are TRBV6-5 and TRBJ1-4; TRBD1 agrees at 10 bases. The V gene end was trimmed by 7 bases and the J gene end by 8 bases; junction bases not matched to a gene: 7. The V gene's germline CDR1 is MNHEY and CDR2 SVGAGI. CDR3 length: 14 amino acids. The CDR3 DNA sequence: TGTGCCAGCACCAGGACAGGGGGAGAGGAAAAACTGTTTTTT. It yields the protein CASTRTGGEEKLFF.

The genes are TRBV12-5 and TRBJ2-7; D is unclear. CDR3 length: 15 residues. V lost 2 bases and J 4 bases, leaving 15 bases between the germline ends. The germline V gene has CDR1 LGHNT and CDR2 FRNRAP. Written as DNA, the CDR3 is TGTGCTAGTGGTTTGAGTGGGTTAGCTCAGTACGAGCAGTACTTC. The encoded protein is CASGLSGLAQYEQYF. The whole variable domain, filled in from reference TRBV12-5 and TRBJ2-7, reads DARVTQTPRHKVTEMGQEVTMRCQPILGHNTVFWYRQTMMQGLELLAYFRNRAPLDDSGMPKDRFSAEMPDATLATLKIQPSEPRDSAVYFCASGLSGLAQYEQYFGPGTRLTVT.

The CDR3 region is CASSQSGIDYEQYF. CDR3 DNA: TGTGCCAGCAGCCAGTCAGGGATAGACTACGAGCAGTACTTC. The J gene is TRBJ2-7, the V gene TRBV3-1 (or the pseudogene TRBV3-2), with a weak D call TRBD1 (5 bases). CDR3 length: 14 amino acids. Trimming shortened V by 3 bases and J by 3 bases, and 12 bases separated the two germline ends. The V gene's germline CDR1 is LGHDT and CDR2 YNNKEL (reference sequence).

V is TRBV19 and J is TRBJ1-4, with D possibly TRBD1 on 5 matching bases. Trimming removed 4 bases at V and 6 bases at J, with 12 bases between. The CDR3 has 14 residues. Germline V CDR1 and CDR2: LNHDA, SQIVND (reference sequence). In nucleotides, the CDR3 is TGTGCCAGTAGTAAAATAGGGGATTATGAAAAACTGTTTTTT. Encoded protein: CASSKIGDYEKLFF.

This clone was seen just once. Other DNA sequences within the sample encode an identical CDR3. The genes are TRBV7-9 and TRBJ1-5, with D possibly TRBD1 on 5 matching bases. The V gene's germline CDR1 is SEHNR and CDR2 FQNEAQ (reference sequence). The V end lost 2 bases, the J end lost 4 bases, and 9 bases lay between the germline ends. The CDR3 has 14 amino acids. The CDR3 region has the DNA TGTGCCAGCAGCTTATTCGGGGGTAATCAGCCCCAGCATTTT. Protein sequence: CASSLFGGNQPQHF.

This chain connects TRBV4-1 to TRBJ1-1; 7 positions agree with TRBD1. Unmatched junction bases numbered 5, after V lost 3 bases and J lost 1 base. The CDR3 runs to 15 residues. Germline V gives CDR1 MGHRA, CDR2 YSYEKL. The CDR3 sequence: CASSQVGQANTEAFF. The CDR3 DNA reads as TGCGCCAGCAGCCAGGTCGGACAGGCGAACACTGAAGCTTTCTTT.